These 24 T cell receptor beta chains came from one sample sequenced in a study of blood T cell repertoires in COVID-19. TCRdb's copy holds only in-frame clones and misses some; the assay was immunoSEQ multiplex PCR. The repertoire holds about 130,000 clones, with around 81% as singletons. Sample: peripheral blood. These receptor sequences come from a man aged 25-45 years with COVID-19, enrolled during active disease.

The CDR3 spells CASSYSFRGRDYGYTF. The CDR3 DNA follows: TGTGCCAGCAGTTACTCTTTCAGGGGAAGAGACTATGGCTACACCTTC. This rearrangement joins TRBV6-6 to TRBJ1-2; perhaps TRBD1 as D (6 bases). Germline-derived CDR1 and CDR2 are MNHNY and SVGAGI (reference sequence). The CDR3 covers 16 residues. V was clipped by 0 bases and J by 3 bases, with 14 bases between them.

This rearrangement joins TRBV18 to TRBJ2-1; 9 bases align to TRBD1. The length of the CDR3 is 17 residues. Germline-derived CDR1 and CDR2 are KGHSH and LQKENI. V trimming: 3 bases; J trimming: 4 bases; junction bases outside the gene matches: 10. The CDR3 DNA sequence: TGTGCCAGCTCACCTTTACCGGGACAGGGATTTTACAATGAGCAGTTCTTC. It codes for CASSPLPGQGFYNEQFF.

The gene calls are TRBV19 and TRBJ2-1; TRBD1 aligns across 8 bases. The germline V gene encodes CDR1 LNHDA and CDR2 SQIVND (reference sequence). The CDR3 totals 13 residues. The CDR3 here is CVHAGTGHNEQFF. CDR3 DNA: TGTGTCCATGCCGGGACAGGACATAATGAGCAGTTCTTC.

A few counts support this clone. The chain links TRBV15 to TRBJ2-7; perhaps TRBD1 as D (5 bases). The V and J ends lost 0 bases and 2 bases respectively, with 8 bases between them. CDR1 is LNHNV and CDR2 is YYDKDF in the germline V gene (reference sequence). There are 14 residues in the CDR3. The CDR3 loop is CATSRDGATYEQYF. For the CDR3, the DNA is TGTGCCACCAGCAGAGATGGGGCCACCTACGAGCAGTACTTC. Looking up the rest from reference TRBV15 and TRBJ2-7 gives the full variable domain: DAMVIQNPRYQVTQFGKPVTLSCSQTLNHNVMYWYQQKSSQAPKLLFHYYDKDFNNEADTPDNFQSRRPNTSFCFLDIRSPGLGDTAMYLCATSRDGATYEQYFGPGTRLTVT.

This chain links TRBV5-4 with TRBJ2-3, with 11 bases fitting TRBD2. The CDR3 runs 17 residues. Germline V gives CDR1 SGHNT, CDR2 YYREEE (reference sequence). The V gene end was trimmed by 5 bases and the J gene end by 2 bases; junction bases not matched to a gene: 10. CDR3 sequence reads: CASRSLLAGEHTDTQYF. The CDR3 region has the DNA TGTGCCAGCAGGTCATTACTAGCGGGAGAACACACAGATACGCAGTATTTT.

This clone was seen more than once but under ten times. J is TRBJ1-5 and V is TRBV6-6; 7 positions match TRBD1. CDR1 and CDR2 (germline): MNHNY, SVGAGI (reference sequence). With V trimmed by 6 bases and J by 5 bases, 10 bases remained unmatched. The CDR3 length is 15 residues. Written as DNA, the CDR3 is TGTGCCAGCAGCCAGTCAATAACAGGGGATCAGCCCCAGCATTTT. Protein: CASSQSITGDQPQHF.

The chain is built from TRBV5-4 and TRBJ2-7; a weak D match, TRBD1 (5 bases). The germline V and J ends were trimmed by 2 bases and 3 bases, with 9 bases remaining between them. The germline gives CDR1 SGHNT, CDR2 YYREEE (reference sequence). The length of the CDR3 is 13 residues. CDR3 in amino acids: CASSLSGYYEQYF. In nucleotides, the CDR3 is TGTGCCAGCAGCTTATCAGGGTACTACGAGCAGTACTTC.

The chain links TRBV9 to TRBJ2-3; 9 bases are shared with TRBD2. Germline values: CDR1 SGDLS, CDR2 YYNGEE. The CDR3 loop spans 14 amino acids. Trimming cost V 0 bases and J 4 bases; bases outside gene matches: 0. In nucleotides, the CDR3 is TGTGCCAGCAGCGTAGGACTAGCGGCAGATACGCAGTATTTT. Protein sequence: CASSVGLAADTQYF.

The count of this clone is one. V is TRBV4-1 and J is TRBJ2-5; D is unresolved. Germline V lookup: CDR1 MGHRA, CDR2 YSYEKL. The CDR3 runs 13 residues. Trimming took off 0 bases at V and 0 bases at J, with 2 bases between the two ends. The CDR3 DNA is TGCGCCAGCAGCCAAGACTACCAAGAGACCCAGTACTTC. It codes for CASSQDYQETQYF.

The V call is TRBV9, the J call TRBJ2-5, with TRBD1 as a possible D gene (6 bases). V was shortened by 4 bases and J by 5 bases, with 15 bases between the two germline ends. Germline loops: CDR1 SGDLS, CDR2 YYNGEE. The CDR3 consists of 14 residues. As DNA, the CDR3 is TGTGCCAGCAGCCCGACAGGTTTTAGGGAGACCCAGTACTTC. Encoded protein: CASSPTGFRETQYF.

The chain is built from TRBV27 and TRBJ2-3; TRBD1 agrees at 7 bases. The CDR3 covers 16 residues. V gave up 2 bases and J gave up 2 bases; unmatched junction bases: 7. CDR1 is MNHEY and CDR2 is SMNVEV in the germline V gene (reference sequence). For the CDR3, the DNA is TGTGCCAGCAGTTTAGGTAGGGGGCCCCCCACAGATACGCAGTATTTT. Amino acid sequence: CASSLGRGPPTDTQYF.

The rearrangement joins TRBV4-2 to TRBJ2-7; D is possibly TRBD1 (6 bases). The CDR3 length is 15 residues. V shed 2 bases and J shed 2 bases, with 13 bases lying between them. Germline V gives CDR1 LGHNA, CDR2 YNFKEQ. The CDR3 spells CASSQRTEGAYEQYF. The CDR3 DNA sequence: TGTGCCAGCAGCCAACGGACCGAGGGGGCCTACGAGCAGTACTTC.

The chain joins TRBV27 to TRBJ1-1; 10 positions match TRBD1. Losses at the gene ends were 3 bases for V and 4 bases for J; bases not matched to a gene: 5. The CDR3 spans 15 residues. CDR1 and CDR2 (germline): MNHEY, SMNVEV (reference sequence). The CDR3 sequence: CASSLGQGLSTEAFF. The DNA for the CDR3 is TGTGCCAGCAGTTTGGGACAGGGGTTGAGCACTGAAGCTTTCTTT.

This sequence joins TRBV2 and TRBJ2-2; D possibly corresponds to TRBD1 (6 bases). The CDR3 loop spans 14 amino acids. Deletions cut 6 bases from V and 4 bases from J, with 12 bases between. Germline CDR1 and CDR2: SNHLY and FYNNEI. CDR3 region: CASRETGFTGELFF. In DNA form, the CDR3 reads TGTGCCAGCAGGGAAACAGGGTTCACCGGGGAGCTGTTTTTT.

V and J are TRBV7-8 and TRBJ1-2; D is uncertain. Germline values: CDR1 SGHVS, CDR2 FQNEAQ. The CDR3 extends over 14 amino acids. V was pared by 4 bases and J by 8 bases, with 17 bases between. CDR3 region: CASSSLMGQVGYTF. The CDR3 DNA reads as TGTGCCAGCAGCTCCCTGATGGGCCAGGTGGGCTACACCTTC.

The chain is built from TRBV9 and TRBJ2-3; 7 positions agree with TRBD2. V lost 6 bases and J lost 2; bases outside the gene matches: 9. Germline-derived CDR1 and CDR2 are SGDLS and YYNGEE. The CDR3 has 15 residues. The CDR3 here is CASTLGGGFTDTQYF. The CDR3, as DNA: TGTGCCAGCACCTTAGGCGGGGGTTTCACAGATACGCAGTATTTT.

V usage is TRBV5-4 and J usage is TRBJ2-1, with D possibly being TRBD1 (5 bases). The V end lost 3 bases, the J end lost 7 bases, and 8 bases lay between the germline ends. Germline CDR1 and CDR2: SGHNT and YYREEE (reference sequence). The CDR3 loop spans 12 amino acids. CDR3: CASSYDSNEQFF. The CDR3 DNA is TGTGCCAGCAGCTACGACAGTAATGAGCAGTTCTTC.

The chain carries TRBV5-1 and TRBJ1-4; D gene ambiguous. This CDR3 region has 14 residues. From germline, CDR1 is SGHRS and CDR2 YFSETQ. Written as DNA, the CDR3 is TGCGGCTCGTCCCGCGGGCGAACTAATGAAAAACTGTTTTTT. Its protein is CGSSRGRTNEKLFF. Full variable domain (missing parts from reference TRBV5-1 and TRBJ1-4): KAGVTQTPRYLIKTRGQQVTLSCSPISGHRSVSWYQQTPGQGLQFLFEYFSETQRNKGNFPGRFSGRQFSNSRSEMNVSTLELGDSALYLCGSSRGRTNEKLFFGSGTQLSVL.

The CDR3 is CASGSLRQRNTEAFF. As DNA, the CDR3 is TGTGCCAGCGGCTCCCTTAGACAGCGTAACACTGAAGCTTTCTTT. The chain couples TRBV5-5 to TRBJ1-1; possible D gene TRBD1, 5 bases. V gave up 7 bases and J gave up 2 bases, with 18 bases separating them. Germline V gene data show CDR1 as SGHKS and CDR2 as YYEKEE (reference sequence). CDR3 size: 15 residues.

The rearrangement joins TRBV9 to TRBJ1-6; D gene uncertain. CDR1 is SGDLS and CDR2 is YYNGEE in the germline V gene. Trimming took off 3 bases at V and 7 bases at J, with 5 bases between the two ends. The CDR3 consists of 12 residues. CDR3 sequence: CASSAMNSPLHF. The CDR3 region has the DNA TGTGCCAGCAGCGCCATGAATTCACCCCTCCACTTT.

The chain has TRBV30 and TRBJ2-5; 13 bases align to TRBD2. Germline V gene lookup returns CDR1 GTSNPN and CDR2 SVGIG (reference sequence). V gave up 3 bases and J gave up 3 bases; unmatched junction bases: 7. The CDR3 is 16 amino acids. Here the CDR3 DNA reads TGTGCCTGGAGCGTCGGACTAGCGGGAGTGGAAGAGACCCAGTACTTC. Translation: CAWSVGLAGVEETQYF.

This clone is a singleton in its sample. This sequence joins TRBV4-1 and TRBJ2-5; D is uncertain. Germline loops: CDR1 MGHRA, CDR2 YSYEKL. V shed 1 base and J shed 1 base, with 7 bases lying between them. The CDR3 has 14 amino acids. CDR3 sequence (DNA): TGCGCCAGCAGCCAAGGGTCCAGCCAAGAGACCCAGTACTTC. It encodes CASSQGSSQETQYF.

V and J are TRBV5-6 and TRBJ2-1; no firm D call. V was trimmed by 0 bases and J by 4 bases, leaving 14 bases between them. CDR3 length: 16 residues. Germline V gene sequence: CDR1 SGHDT, CDR2 YYEEEE. DNA of the CDR3: TGTGCCAGCAGCTTGGCCGCCAGTGCGGCTTACAATGAGCAGTTCTTC. Its protein product is CASSLAASAAYNEQFF.

V gene TRBV7-2 combines with J gene TRBJ2-5; D not certain. CDR1 SGHTA and CDR2 FQGNSA come from the germline V gene. V shed 6 bases and J shed 7 bases, with 9 bases lying between them. CDR3 length equals 11 residues. CDR3 in amino acids: CASSLGGTQYF. CDR3 DNA sequence: TGTGCCAGCAGTCTTGGCGGGACCCAGTACTTC.